One and the same sample provided the 2 T cell receptor beta chains below, sequenced in a study of Tregs in tolerant kidney transplant recipients. Sequenced by immunoSEQ multiplex PCR; TCRdb stores in-frame clones only, minus some. The top ten hold less than 5.5% of the sample, which has tens of thousands of clones, 65% to 85% seen once. Sequenced sample: CD4+ T cells from blood. These receptors all come from a human donor in good health.

The CDR3 loop is CASSTTRQGRAEAFF. Here the CDR3 DNA reads TGTGCCAGTAGTACTACTAGACAGGGGAGGGCTGAAGCTTTCTTT. This chain joins TRBV19 and TRBJ1-1; 8 bases are a match to TRBD1. The CDR3 sequence is 15 residues long. Trimming cost V 4 bases and J 6 bases; bases outside gene matches: 10. Germline CDR1 LNHDA, CDR2 SQIVND (reference sequence).

The rearrangement uses TRBV6-6 and TRBJ2-2; unclear D gene. Trimming left V 6 bases short and J 5 bases short, with 7 bases between. CDR3 length equals 12 residues. In germline, CDR1 is MNHNY, CDR2 SVGAGI (reference sequence). The CDR3 reads CASSKFTGELFF. As DNA, the CDR3 is TGTGCCAGCAGCAAATTTACCGGGGAGCTGTTTTTT.